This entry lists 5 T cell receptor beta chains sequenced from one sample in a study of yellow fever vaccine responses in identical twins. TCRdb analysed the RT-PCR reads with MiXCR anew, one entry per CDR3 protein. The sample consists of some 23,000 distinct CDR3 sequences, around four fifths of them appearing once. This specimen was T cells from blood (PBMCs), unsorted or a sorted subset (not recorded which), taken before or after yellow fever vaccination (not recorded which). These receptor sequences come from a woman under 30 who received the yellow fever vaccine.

This chain's CDR3 is CASIWGDRTYNEQFF. The CDR3 coding sequence is TGTGCCAGCATCTGGGGAGACCGGACCTACAATGAGCAGTTCTTC. This chain connects TRBV28 to TRBJ2-1; TRBD2 is a possible D gene (5 bases). The CDR3 has 15 residues. Deletions cut 7 bases from V and 2 bases from J, with 15 bases between. The V gene's germline CDR1 is MDHEN and CDR2 SYDVKM. The whole variable domain, filled in from reference TRBV28 and TRBJ2-1, reads DVKVTQSSRYLVKRTGEKVFLECVQDMDHENMFWYRQDPGLGLRLIYFSYDVKMKEKGDIPEGYSVSREKKERFSLILESASTNQTSMYLCASIWGDRTYNEQFFGPGTRLTVL.

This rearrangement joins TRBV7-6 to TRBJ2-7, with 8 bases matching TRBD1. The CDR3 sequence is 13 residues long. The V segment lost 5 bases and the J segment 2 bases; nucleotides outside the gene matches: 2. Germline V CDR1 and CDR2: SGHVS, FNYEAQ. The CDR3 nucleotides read TGTGCCAGCAGCCCGACAGGGGCCTACGAGCAGTACTTC. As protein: CASSPTGAYEQYF.

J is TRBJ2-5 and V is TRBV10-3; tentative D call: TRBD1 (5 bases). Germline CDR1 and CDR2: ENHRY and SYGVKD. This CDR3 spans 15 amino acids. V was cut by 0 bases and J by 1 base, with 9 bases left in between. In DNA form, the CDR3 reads TGTGCCATCAGTGAGTCGAGAGACAGCCAAGAGACCCAGTACTTC. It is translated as CAISESRDSQETQYF.

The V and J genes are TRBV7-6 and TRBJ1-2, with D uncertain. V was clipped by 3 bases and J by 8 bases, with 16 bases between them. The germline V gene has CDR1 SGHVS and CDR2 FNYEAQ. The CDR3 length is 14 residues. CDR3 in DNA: TGTGCCAGCAGCTTCTCGGAGGGTCTTAAAGGCTACACCTTC. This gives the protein CASSFSEGLKGYTF.

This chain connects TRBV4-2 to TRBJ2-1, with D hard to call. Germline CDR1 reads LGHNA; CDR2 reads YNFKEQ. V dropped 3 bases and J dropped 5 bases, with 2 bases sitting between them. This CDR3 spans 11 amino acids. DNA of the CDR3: TGTGCCAGCAGCCAGGACAATGAGCAGTTCTTC. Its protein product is CASSQDNEQFF.